This T cell receptor beta chain emerged from a study of STAT3 mutations in large granular lymphocyte leukemia. Overall study findings and caveats: Every T-cell large granular lymphocyte leukemia patient had at least one immunodominant TCR beta clonotype.

As for this clone: Its antigen remains unidentified.

The germline V gene encodes CDR1 SGHTS and CDR2 YDEGEE. The germline V and J ends were trimmed by 3 bases and 3 bases, with 12 bases remaining between them. The CDR3 has 14 residues. TCRdb's table, derived via immunoSEQ multiplex PCR, lists solely in-frame clones and lacks some. The data contain approximately 8,200 clones, approximately 91% of them singletons. Sample: peripheral blood mononuclear cells. This TCR derives from a man older than 75 with T-cell large granular lymphocyte leukemia. Some clones in this sample may be carry-over from other donors' samples. The chain joins TRBV5-8 to TRBJ2-5; possibly TRBD2 for D (6 bases). CDR3 nucleotides: TGTGCCAGCAGCTCCCGGGGACTCAAAGAGACCCAGTACTTC. This codes for CASSSRGLKETQYF.